The sequence of this T cell receptor (beta chain) was determined in a study of blood T cell repertoires in COVID-19. J was trimmed by 4 bases and V by 1 base; bases with no gene match: 9. The CDR3 covers 17 residues. Per the germline V gene, CDR1 is LGHDT and CDR2 is YNNKEL (reference sequence). As handled by the study authors: Reference gene primer amplification gave nucleated cell count estimates. The assay was immunoSEQ multiplex PCR, and TCRdb's table has in-frame clones only and misses some. V, J and clone size are those of that table, while D and trimming were read from the DNA. The repertoire consists of some 420,000 clones, with 85% to 90% occurring once and the leading ten covering 1% to 1.3%.

The receptor was derived from a man younger than 45 who had recovered from COVID-19. Sequencing used PBMCs or T cells enriched from blood (not recorded which). The gene calls are TRBV3-1 (or the pseudogene TRBV3-2) and TRBJ2-1; 8 bases are a match to TRBD2. The CDR3 DNA reads TGTGCCAGCAGCCAAGCGGGAGGGCGGGAGAAATACAATGAGCAGTTCTTC. The encoded protein is CASSQAGGREKYNEQFF.